Listed here are 20 T cell receptor beta chains from one sample, sequenced in a study of T cell responses to AZD1222 COVID-19 vaccine. Produced via immunoSEQ multiplex PCR; TCRdb's table is partial and in-frame only. Found here are about 130,000 clones, just over 90% of them singletons; the top ten hold roughly 2%. Sequencing was performed on peripheral blood, taken on day 0 of AZD1222 vaccination. The receptors shown here come from an adult in good health.

The gene calls are TRBV11-2 and TRBJ2-7, with D possibly TRBD1 on 6 matching bases. This CDR3 contains 14 residues. V lost 3 bases, J lost 7 bases, and 16 bases lay in between. Germline CDR1 SGHAT, CDR2 FQNNGV. CDR3 region: CASSLQRGFEEQYF. CDR3 nucleotide sequence: TGTGCCAGCAGCTTGCAGAGGGGGTTCGAGGAGCAGTACTTC. Full variable domain (missing parts from reference TRBV11-2 and TRBJ2-7): EAGVAQSPRYKIIEKRQSVAFWCNPISGHATLYWYQQILGQGPKLLIQFQNNGVVDDSQLPKDRFSAERLKGVDSTLKIQPAKLEDSAVYLCASSLQRGFEEQYFGPGTRLTVT.

J is TRBJ1-1 and V is TRBV5-1, with 8 bases lining up with TRBD1. Germline V gives CDR1 SGHRS, CDR2 YFSETQ. With 4 bases clipped from V and 1 base from J, the junction kept 3 bases outside the gene matches. The CDR3 is 14 residues long. The CDR3: CASSAGTGNTEAFF. DNA of the CDR3: TGCGCCAGCAGCGCCGGGACAGGGAACACTGAAGCTTTCTTT.

The rearrangement joins TRBV11-1 to TRBJ1-4, with a possible D match to TRBD1 (5 bases). Germline loops: CDR1 SGHAT, CDR2 FQDESV (reference sequence). The CDR3 runs 14 residues. V was trimmed by 3 bases and J by 5 bases, leaving 10 bases between them. The CDR3 loop reads CASSFPGRNEKLFF. Here the CDR3 DNA reads TGTGCCAGCAGCTTCCCGGGACGGAATGAAAAACTGTTTTTT.

This clone was counted only a few times. The identical CDR3 is also encoded by other nucleotide sequences in the sample. V and J are TRBV19 and TRBJ1-6, with D possibly being TRBD1 (5 bases). Deletions cut 3 bases from V and 6 bases from J, with 12 bases between. Germline V gene lookup returns CDR1 LNHDA and CDR2 SQIVND (reference sequence). The CDR3 sequence is 15 residues long. CDR3 coding DNA: TGTGCCAGTAGTATTACGCAGGGAGGTAATTCACCCCTCCACTTT. It is translated as CASSITQGGNSPLHF.

V usage is TRBV7-9 and J usage is TRBJ1-3; 7 bases are a match to TRBD1. CDR1 is SEHNR and CDR2 is FQNEAQ in the germline V gene (reference sequence). J was trimmed by 8 bases and V by 5 bases; bases with no gene match: 12. The CDR3 contains 15 residues. The CDR3 spells CASSESTGIGYTIYF. CDR3 coding DNA: TGTGCCAGCAGCGAATCGACAGGGATCGGGTACACCATATATTTT. The full variable domain, with the rest looked up from reference TRBV7-9 and TRBJ1-3, is DTGVSQNPRHKITKRGQNVTFRCDPISEHNRLYWYRQTLGQGPEFLTYFQNEAQLEKSRLLSDRFSAERPKGSFSTLEIQRTEQGDSAMYLCASSESTGIGYTIYFGEGSWLTVV.

This clone was found once. The CDR3 loop is CASSLDPNSGNTIYF. The CDR3 coding sequence is TGCGCCAGCAGCTTAGACCCCAACTCTGGAAACACCATATATTTT. J is TRBJ1-3 and V is TRBV5-1; D unclear. V shed 2 bases and J shed 0 bases, with 9 bases lying between them. The CDR3 has 15 amino acids. CDR1 and CDR2 from the germline V gene are SGHRS and YFSETQ.

V and J are TRBV7-2 and TRBJ2-3; D not resolved. Germline V gene sequence: CDR1 SGHTA, CDR2 FQGNSA. This CDR3 comprises 13 residues. Trimming cost V 2 bases and J 6 bases, with 9 bases left between them. The CDR3, as DNA: TGTGCCAGCAGCTTAAGCGTAGGGGATACGCAGTATTTT. It translates to CASSLSVGDTQYF.

Concerning this clone: This sample includes further DNA sequences coding for the same CDR3. The V call is TRBV18, the J call TRBJ1-2, with D possibly TRBD1 on 5 matching bases. The ends were cut back, 3 bases at V and 5 bases at J, with 7 bases in the middle. CDR1 is KGHSH and CDR2 is LQKENI in the germline V gene. The CDR3 covers 12 residues. The CDR3 region is CASSPPGYGYTF. CDR3 nucleotides: TGTGCCAGCTCACCCCCAGGGTATGGCTACACCTTC.

This clone was seen a handful of times. The chain couples TRBV7-9 to TRBJ2-3; D remains ambiguous. With 3 bases removed from V and 5 bases from J, the gap between germline ends came to 6 bases. Germline V gives CDR1 SEHNR, CDR2 FQNEAQ (reference sequence). CDR3 length equals 12 residues. The CDR3 here is CASSFMGDTQYF. In DNA, the CDR3 is TGTGCCAGCAGCTTCATGGGAGATACGCAGTATTTT.

The gene calls are TRBV3-1 (or the pseudogene TRBV3-2) and TRBJ1-1; no reliable D call. The V gene lost 2 bases and the J gene lost 5 bases, with 12 bases spanning the gap. CDR3 length: 14 residues. Germline V gene sequence: CDR1 LGHDT, CDR2 YNNKEL (reference sequence). In DNA, the CDR3 is TGTGCCAGCAGCCAAAGATGGGAAAGGACTGAAGCTTTCTTT. Protein: CASSQRWERTEAFF.

The V and J genes are TRBV15 and TRBJ1-5, with 9 bases lining up with TRBD1. Germline values: CDR1 LNHNV, CDR2 YYDKDF (reference sequence). The V and J ends lost 1 base and 3 bases, in that order; junction bases with no gene match: 4. The CDR3 consists of 16 residues. Written as DNA, the CDR3 is TGTGCCACCAGCAGAGGGACAGGGGTCAACAATCAGCCCCAGCATTTT. Translated: CATSRGTGVNNQPQHF.

This clone has just one count. The rearrangement joins TRBV6-5 to TRBJ2-3; the D is unclear. V was pared by 2 bases and J by 6 bases, with 3 bases between. The germline CDR1 and CDR2 sequences are MNHEY and SVGAGI. This CDR3 contains 11 residues. The CDR3 region is CASSYGDTQYF. CDR3 sequence (DNA): TGTGCCAGCAGTTACGGTGATACGCAGTATTTT.

The chain joins TRBV5-1 to TRBJ2-1; D might be TRBD1 (6 bases). Germline assignment: CDR1 SGHRS and CDR2 YFSETQ. The V end lost 0 bases, the J end lost 5 bases, and 12 bases lay between the germline ends. The CDR3 consists of 15 residues. In DNA, the CDR3 is TGCGCCAGCAGCTTGGAGGTGCCAGGGGACAATGAGCAGTTCTTC. This codes for CASSLEVPGDNEQFF.

The chain has TRBV19 and TRBJ2-5; D not certain. CDR1 is LNHDA, CDR2 SQIVND, per germline (reference sequence). V shed 7 bases and J shed 1 base, with 19 bases lying between them. The CDR3 spans 16 residues. The CDR3 protein is CASTPHRGRSQETQYF. In DNA form, the CDR3 reads TGTGCCAGTACCCCCCACCGTGGCAGGAGCCAAGAGACCCAGTACTTC.

The CDR3 coding sequence is TGTGCCAGCAGTCCCACGGACAGGCTCGGACAGCCCCAGCATTTT. It translates to CASSPTDRLGQPQHF. This rearrangement joins TRBV2 to TRBJ1-5; 7 bases map to TRBD1. J was trimmed by 7 bases and V by 5 bases; bases with no gene match: 11. The CDR3 consists of 15 residues. CDR1 is SNHLY and CDR2 is FYNNEI in the germline V gene.

A remark on this clone: This CDR3 is also generated by other DNA sequences in the sample. V gene TRBV3-1 (or the pseudogene TRBV3-2) combines with J gene TRBJ1-2; tentatively, D is TRBD1 (6 bases). Germline CDR1 LGHDT, CDR2 YNNKEL (reference sequence). The CDR3 covers 14 residues. The V and J ends lost 1 base and 2 bases respectively, with 8 bases between them. CDR3 region: CASSQGTGNYGYTF. Written as DNA, the CDR3 is TGTGCCAGCAGCCAAGGTACAGGGAACTATGGCTACACCTTC.

The chain couples TRBV27 to TRBJ1-5; unclear D gene. Trimming took off 8 bases at V and 0 bases at J, with 17 bases between the two ends. The germline V gene encodes CDR1 MNHEY and CDR2 SMNVEV (reference sequence). This CDR3 comprises 16 residues. The CDR3 here is CASSLRGDYSNQPQHF. CDR3 sequence (DNA): TGTGCCAGCTCCCTACGGGGAGACTATAGCAATCAGCCCCAGCATTTT.

V usage is TRBV5-1 and J usage is TRBJ2-1, with 7 bases fitting TRBD2. This CDR3 has 16 amino acids. V lost 4 bases and J lost 1; bases outside the gene matches: 8. CDR1 is SGHRS and CDR2 is YFSETQ in the germline V gene. In nucleotides, the CDR3 is TGCGCCAGCAGCCAGGATGTGGGGGGGTCCTACAATGAGCAGTTCTTC. Protein sequence: CASSQDVGGSYNEQFF.

This chain joins TRBV19 and TRBJ1-4, with TRBD1 matching 7 bases. Germline trimming cut 3 bases from V and 8 bases from J; bases unmatched to any gene: 15. Germline assignment: CDR1 LNHDA and CDR2 SQIVND (reference sequence). The CDR3 is 17 residues long. The CDR3 region is CASSIGGRGFAGEKLFF. The CDR3 nucleotides read TGTGCCAGTAGTATCGGCGGCAGGGGGTTTGCTGGAGAAAAACTGTTTTTT.

This chain joins TRBV7-9 and TRBJ2-5; either TRBD1 or TRBD2 may supply D (6 bases each). Per the germline V gene, CDR1 is SEHNR and CDR2 is FQNEAQ (reference sequence). V lost 5 bases and J lost 5, with 15 bases in between. This CDR3 region has 14 residues. DNA of the CDR3: TGTGCCAGCAGCCCCGTGGGGGGCGCGGAGACCCAGTACTTC. As protein: CASSPVGGAETQYF.